This T cell receptor beta chain comes out of a study of immune cell composition in non-small cell lung cancer. The study, taken as a whole, reports: Tumour TCR-beta clonality was not significantly tied to smoking pack-years. Lung squamous cell carcinoma tumours had significantly higher top 10 clone scores and productive clonality than lung adenocarcinoma. Squamous carcinomas (approximately 80%) more often had tumour-associated clones >0.5% than adenocarcinomas (roughly 35%).

DNA was extracted from unsorted cell suspensions stored frozen. Sequencing used immunoSEQ multiplex PCR; TCRdb keeps in-frame clones, though not all of them. This repertoire shows more than 3,000 clones, roughly 82% found once; its top ten account for roughly 12%. This clone is a singleton in its sample. The antigen is unknown. This CDR3 is built from 15 residues. CDR1 and CDR2 from the germline V gene are ENHRY and SYGVKD. The V and J ends lost 5 bases and 4 bases respectively, with 18 bases between them. The sequencing sample was made of lung tumor tissue. This rearrangement joins TRBV10-3 to TRBJ2-7, with D perhaps TRBD2 (6 bases). The origin of this receptor is a human donor with non-small cell lung cancer. This CDR3 reads CAISTVRGNQYEQYF. Here the CDR3 DNA reads TGTGCCATCAGTACAGTACGCGGGAACCAGTACGAGCAGTACTTC.